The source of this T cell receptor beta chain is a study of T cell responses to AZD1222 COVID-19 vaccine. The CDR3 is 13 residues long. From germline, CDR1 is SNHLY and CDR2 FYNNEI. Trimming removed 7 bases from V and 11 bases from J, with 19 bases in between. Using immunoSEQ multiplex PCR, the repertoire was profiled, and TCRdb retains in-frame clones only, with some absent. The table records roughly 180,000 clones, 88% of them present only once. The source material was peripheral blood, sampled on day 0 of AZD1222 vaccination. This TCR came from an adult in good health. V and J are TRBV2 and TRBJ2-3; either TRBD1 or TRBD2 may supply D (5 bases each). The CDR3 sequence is CASTRGAAAGQYF. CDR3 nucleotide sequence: TGTGCCAGCACTCGGGGCGCAGCAGCTGGGCAGTATTTT.